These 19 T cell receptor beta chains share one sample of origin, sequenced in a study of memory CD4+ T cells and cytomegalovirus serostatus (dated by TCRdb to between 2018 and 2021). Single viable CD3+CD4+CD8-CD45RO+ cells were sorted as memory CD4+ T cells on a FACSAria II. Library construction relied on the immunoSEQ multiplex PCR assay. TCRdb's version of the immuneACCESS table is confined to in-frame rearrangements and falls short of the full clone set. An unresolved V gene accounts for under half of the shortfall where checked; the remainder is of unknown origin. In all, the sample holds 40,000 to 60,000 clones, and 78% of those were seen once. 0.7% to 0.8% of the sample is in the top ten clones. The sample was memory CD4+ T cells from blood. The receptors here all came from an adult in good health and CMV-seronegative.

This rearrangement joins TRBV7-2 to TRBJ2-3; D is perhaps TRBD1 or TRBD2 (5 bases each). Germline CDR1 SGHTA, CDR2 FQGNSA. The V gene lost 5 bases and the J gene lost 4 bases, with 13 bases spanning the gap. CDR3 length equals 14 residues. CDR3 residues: CASSNLWGSDTQYF. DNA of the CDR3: TGTGCCAGCAGCAATTTATGGGGGTCAGATACGCAGTATTTT.

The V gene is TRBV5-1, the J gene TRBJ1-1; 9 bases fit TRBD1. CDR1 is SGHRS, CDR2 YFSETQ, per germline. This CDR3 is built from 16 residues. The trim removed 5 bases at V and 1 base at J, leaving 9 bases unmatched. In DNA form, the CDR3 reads TGCGCCAGCAGTCAGGAATGGGACAGGGCGAACACTGAAGCTTTCTTT. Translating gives CASSQEWDRANTEAFF.

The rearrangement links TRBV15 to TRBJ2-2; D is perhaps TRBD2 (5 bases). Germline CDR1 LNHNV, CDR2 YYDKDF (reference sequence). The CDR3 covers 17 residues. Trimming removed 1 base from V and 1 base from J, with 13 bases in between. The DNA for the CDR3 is TGTGCCACCAGCAGAGGAGGGAAACAGAGGAACACCGGGGAGCTGTTTTTT. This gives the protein CATSRGGKQRNTGELFF.

The CDR3 DNA is TGCGCCAGCAGCTGGGGGACAGGGGGAAACACCATATATTTT. Residues: CASSWGTGGNTIYF. The rearrangement uses TRBV5-1 and TRBJ1-3; 9 bases map to TRBD1. Looked up from germline, CDR1 is SGHRS and CDR2 is YFSETQ. With V trimmed by 3 bases and J by 4 bases, 2 bases remained unmatched. The length of the CDR3 is 14 residues.

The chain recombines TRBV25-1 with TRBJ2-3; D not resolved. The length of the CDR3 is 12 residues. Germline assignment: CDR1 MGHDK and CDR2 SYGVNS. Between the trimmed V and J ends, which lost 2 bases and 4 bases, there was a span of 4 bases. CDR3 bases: TGTGCCAGCAGTGAAGGTCCAGATACGCAGTATTTT. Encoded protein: CASSEGPDTQYF.

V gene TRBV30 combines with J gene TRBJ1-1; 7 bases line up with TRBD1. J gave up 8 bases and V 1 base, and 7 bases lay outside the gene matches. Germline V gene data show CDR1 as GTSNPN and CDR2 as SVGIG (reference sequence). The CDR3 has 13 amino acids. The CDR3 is CAWSGTTGREAFF. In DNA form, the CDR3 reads TGTGCCTGGAGTGGGACGACAGGGAGAGAAGCTTTCTTT.

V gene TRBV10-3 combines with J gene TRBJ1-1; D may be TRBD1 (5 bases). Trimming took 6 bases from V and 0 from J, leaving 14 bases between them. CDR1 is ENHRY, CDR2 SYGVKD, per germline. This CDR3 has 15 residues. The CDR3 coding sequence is TGTGCCATCAGCAAGGAACAGGATTTGAACACTGAAGCTTTCTTT. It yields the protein CAISKEQDLNTEAFF.

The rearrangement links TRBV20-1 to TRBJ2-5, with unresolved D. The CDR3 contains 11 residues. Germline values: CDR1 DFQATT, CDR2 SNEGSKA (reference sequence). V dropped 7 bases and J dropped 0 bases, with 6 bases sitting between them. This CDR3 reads CSGEHQETQYF. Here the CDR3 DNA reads TGCAGTGGGGAACACCAAGAGACCCAGTACTTC.

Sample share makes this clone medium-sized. CDR3 sequence reads: CASSDQANTEAFF. Here the CDR3 DNA reads TGTGCCAGCAGTGACCAGGCGAACACTGAAGCTTTCTTT. The chain joins TRBV6-4 to TRBJ1-1; D call uncertain. Germline CDR1 is MRHNA and CDR2 is SNTAGT. This CDR3 region has 13 residues. Trimming stripped 2 bases from V and 1 base from J, with 5 bases between.

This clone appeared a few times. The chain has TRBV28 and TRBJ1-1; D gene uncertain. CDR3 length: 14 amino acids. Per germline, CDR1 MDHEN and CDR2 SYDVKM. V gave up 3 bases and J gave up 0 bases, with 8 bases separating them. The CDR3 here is CASSLPMMNTEAFF. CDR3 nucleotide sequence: TGTGCCAGCAGTTTGCCGATGATGAACACTGAAGCTTTCTTT.

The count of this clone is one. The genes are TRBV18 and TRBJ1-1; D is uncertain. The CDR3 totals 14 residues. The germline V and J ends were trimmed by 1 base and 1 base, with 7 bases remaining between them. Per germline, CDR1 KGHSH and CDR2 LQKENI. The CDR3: CASSPQWENTEAFF. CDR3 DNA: TGTGCCAGCTCACCACAATGGGAGAACACTGAAGCTTTCTTT.

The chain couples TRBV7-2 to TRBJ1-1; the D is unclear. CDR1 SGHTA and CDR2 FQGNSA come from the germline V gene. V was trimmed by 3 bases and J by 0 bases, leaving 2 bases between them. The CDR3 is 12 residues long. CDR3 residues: CASSFLNTEAFF. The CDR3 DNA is TGTGCCAGCAGCTTCTTGAACACTGAAGCTTTCTTT.

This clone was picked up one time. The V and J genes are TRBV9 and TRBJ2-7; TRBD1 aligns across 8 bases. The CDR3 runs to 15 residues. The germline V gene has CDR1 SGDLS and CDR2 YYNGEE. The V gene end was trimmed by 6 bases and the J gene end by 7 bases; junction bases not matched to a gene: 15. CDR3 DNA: TGTGCCAGCAATCCCGGGACAGGAGGGGATCGGGAGCAGTACTTC. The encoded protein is CASNPGTGGDREQYF.

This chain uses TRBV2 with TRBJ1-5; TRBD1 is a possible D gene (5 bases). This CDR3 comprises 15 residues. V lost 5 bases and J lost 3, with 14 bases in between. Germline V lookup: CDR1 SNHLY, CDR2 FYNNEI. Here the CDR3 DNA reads TGTGCCAGCAGTTCCGACAGATTAGACAATCAGCCCCAGCATTTT. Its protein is CASSSDRLDNQPQHF.

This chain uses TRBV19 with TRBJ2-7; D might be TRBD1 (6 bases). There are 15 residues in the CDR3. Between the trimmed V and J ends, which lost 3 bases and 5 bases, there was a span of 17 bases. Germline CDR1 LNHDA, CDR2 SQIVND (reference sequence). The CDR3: CASSIAGARLNEQYF. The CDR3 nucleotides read TGTGCCAGTAGTATCGCAGGGGCGCGGCTGAACGAGCAGTACTTC.

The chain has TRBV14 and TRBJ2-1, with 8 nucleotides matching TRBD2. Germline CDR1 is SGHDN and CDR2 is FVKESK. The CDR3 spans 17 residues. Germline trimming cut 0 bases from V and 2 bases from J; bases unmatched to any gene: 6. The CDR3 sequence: CASSQDRLARTYNEQFF. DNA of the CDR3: TGTGCCAGCAGCCAAGATCGACTAGCGAGAACCTACAATGAGCAGTTCTTC.

The CDR3 DNA sequence: TGTGCCAGCAGGTACAGACTGGGGACTTCCGACTATGGCTACACCTTC. Translated, it gives CASRYRLGTSDYGYTF. This rearrangement joins TRBV6-5 to TRBJ1-2, with D maybe TRBD1 (5 bases). The germline V and J ends were trimmed by 6 bases and 3 bases, with 20 bases remaining between them. CDR3 size: 16 residues. Germline lookup yields CDR1 MNHEY and CDR2 SVGAGI.

The CDR3 spells CASSRGFSNQPQHF. For the CDR3, the DNA is TGTGCCAGCAGCCGGGGTTTTAGCAATCAGCCCCAGCATTTT. The V and J genes are TRBV27 and TRBJ1-5, with no clear D. There are 14 residues in the CDR3. The V end was cut by 6 bases, the J end by 0 bases, with 9 bases between. In germline, CDR1 is MNHEY, CDR2 SMNVEV (reference sequence).

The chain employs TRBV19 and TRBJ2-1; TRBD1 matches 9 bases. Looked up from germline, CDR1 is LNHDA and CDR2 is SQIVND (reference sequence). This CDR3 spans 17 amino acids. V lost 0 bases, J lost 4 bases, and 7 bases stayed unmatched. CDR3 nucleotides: TGTGCCAGTAGTATAGAGTGGGGACAGGGCCAGTACAATGAGCAGTTCTTC. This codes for CASSIEWGQGQYNEQFF.